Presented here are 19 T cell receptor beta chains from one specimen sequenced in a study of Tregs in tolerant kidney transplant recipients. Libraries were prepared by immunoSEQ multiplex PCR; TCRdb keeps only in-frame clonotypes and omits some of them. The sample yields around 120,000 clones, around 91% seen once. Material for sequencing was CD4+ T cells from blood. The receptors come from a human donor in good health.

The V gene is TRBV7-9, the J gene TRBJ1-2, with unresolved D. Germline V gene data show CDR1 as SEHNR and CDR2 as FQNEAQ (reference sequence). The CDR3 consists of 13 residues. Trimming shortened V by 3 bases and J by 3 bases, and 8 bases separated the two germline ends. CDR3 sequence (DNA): TGTGCCAGCAGCTTCCTCAATGACTATGGCTACACCTTC. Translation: CASSFLNDYGYTF.

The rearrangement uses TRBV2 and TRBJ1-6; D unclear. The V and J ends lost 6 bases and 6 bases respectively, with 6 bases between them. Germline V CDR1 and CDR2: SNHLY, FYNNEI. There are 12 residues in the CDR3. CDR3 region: CASRKFNSPLHF. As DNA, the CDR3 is TGTGCCAGCAGGAAGTTTAATTCACCCCTCCACTTT.

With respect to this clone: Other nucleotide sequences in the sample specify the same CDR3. The CDR3, as DNA: TGTGCCAGTAGTTTCACAGGGGTCGGCTACACCTTC. Amino acids: CASSFTGVGYTF. The gene calls are TRBV19 and TRBJ1-2; 7 nucleotides line up with TRBD1. CDR1 and CDR2 (germline): LNHDA, SQIVND (reference sequence). With 5 bases clipped from V and 8 bases from J, the junction kept 5 bases outside the gene matches. There are 12 residues in the CDR3. Complete variable domain (other parts from reference TRBV19 and TRBJ1-2): DGGITQSPKYLFRKEGQNVTLSCEQNLNHDAMYWYRQDPGQGLRLIYYSQIVNDFQKGDIAEGYSVSREKKESFPLTVTSAQKNPTAFYLCASSFTGVGYTFGSGTRLTVV.

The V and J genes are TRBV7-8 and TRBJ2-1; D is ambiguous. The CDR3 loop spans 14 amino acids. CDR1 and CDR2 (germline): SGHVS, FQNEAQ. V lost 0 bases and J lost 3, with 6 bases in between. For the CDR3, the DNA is TGTGCCAGCAGCTTAGCCGAGAACTACAATGAGCAGTTCTTC. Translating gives CASSLAENYNEQFF.

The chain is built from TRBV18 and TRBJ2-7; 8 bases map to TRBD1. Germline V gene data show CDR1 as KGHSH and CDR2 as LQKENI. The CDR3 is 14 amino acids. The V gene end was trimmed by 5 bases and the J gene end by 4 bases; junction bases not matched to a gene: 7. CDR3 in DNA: TGTGCCAGCTCATCTGGACAGGGCGGTTACGAGCAGTACTTC. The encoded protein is CASSSGQGGYEQYF.

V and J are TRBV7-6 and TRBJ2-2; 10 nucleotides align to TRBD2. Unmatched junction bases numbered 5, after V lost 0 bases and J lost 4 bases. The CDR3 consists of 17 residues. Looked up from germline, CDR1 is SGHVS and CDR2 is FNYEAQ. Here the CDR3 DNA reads TGTGCCAGCAGCTTAGCGCCTAGCGGGAGCAGCACCGGGGAGCTGTTTTTT. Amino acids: CASSLAPSGSSTGELFF.

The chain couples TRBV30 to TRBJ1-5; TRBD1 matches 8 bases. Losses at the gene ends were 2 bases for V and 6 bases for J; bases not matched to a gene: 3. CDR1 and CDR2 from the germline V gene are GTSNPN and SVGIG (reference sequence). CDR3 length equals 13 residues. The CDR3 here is CAWSYQGAQPQHF. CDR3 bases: TGTGCCTGGAGTTATCAGGGGGCTCAGCCCCAGCATTTT.

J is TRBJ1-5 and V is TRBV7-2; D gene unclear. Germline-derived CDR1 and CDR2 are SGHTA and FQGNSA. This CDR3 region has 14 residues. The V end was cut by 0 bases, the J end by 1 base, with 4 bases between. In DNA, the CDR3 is TGTGCCAGCAGCTTAGCGATGAGCAATCAGCCCCAGCATTTT. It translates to CASSLAMSNQPQHF. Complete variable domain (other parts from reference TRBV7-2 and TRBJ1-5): GAGVSQSPSNKVTEKGKDVELRCDPISGHTALYWYRQSLGQGLEFLIYFQGNSAPDKSGLPSDRFSAERTGGSVSTLTIQRTQQEDSAVYLCASSLAMSNQPQHFGDGTRLSIL.

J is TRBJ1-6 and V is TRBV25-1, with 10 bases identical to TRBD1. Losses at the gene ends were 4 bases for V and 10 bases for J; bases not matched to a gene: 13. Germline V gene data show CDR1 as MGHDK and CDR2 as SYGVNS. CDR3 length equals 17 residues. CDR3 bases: TGTGCCAGCAGTGTAGCAACGGGACAGGGGTCGAGATCACCCCTCCACTTT. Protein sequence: CASSVATGQGSRSPLHF. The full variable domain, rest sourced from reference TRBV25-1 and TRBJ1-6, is EADIYQTPRYLVIGTGKKITLECSQTMGHDKMYWYQQDPGMELHLIHYSYGVNSTEKGDLSSESTVSRIRTEHFPLTLESARPSHTSQYLCASSVATGQGSRSPLHFGNGTRLTVT.

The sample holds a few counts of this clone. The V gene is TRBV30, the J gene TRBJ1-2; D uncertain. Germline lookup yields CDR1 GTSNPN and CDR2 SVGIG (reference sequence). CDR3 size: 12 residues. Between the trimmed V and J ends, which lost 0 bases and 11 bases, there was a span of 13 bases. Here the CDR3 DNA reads TGTGCCTGGAGTGTAGCCCTGGCGGGGTACACCTTC. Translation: CAWSVALAGYTF. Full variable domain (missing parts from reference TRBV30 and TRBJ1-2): SQTIHQWPATLVQPVGSPLSLECTVEGTSNPNLYWYRQAAGRGLQLLFYSVGIGQISSEVPQNLSASRPQDRQFILSSKKLLLSDSGFYLCAWSVALAGYTFGSGTRLTVV.

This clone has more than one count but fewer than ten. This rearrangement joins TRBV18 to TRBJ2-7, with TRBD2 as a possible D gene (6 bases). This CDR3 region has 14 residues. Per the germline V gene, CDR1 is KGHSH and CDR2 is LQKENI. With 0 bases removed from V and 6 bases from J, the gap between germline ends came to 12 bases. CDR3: CASSPPGRGSEQYF. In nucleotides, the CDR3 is TGTGCCAGCTCACCACCGGGACGGGGGTCCGAGCAGTACTTC.

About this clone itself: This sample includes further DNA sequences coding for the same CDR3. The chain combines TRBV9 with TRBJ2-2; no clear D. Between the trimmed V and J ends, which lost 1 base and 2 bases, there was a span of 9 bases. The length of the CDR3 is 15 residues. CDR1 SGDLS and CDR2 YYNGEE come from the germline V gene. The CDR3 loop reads CASSVRLPNTGELFF. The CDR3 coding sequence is TGTGCCAGCAGCGTAAGACTCCCCAACACCGGGGAGCTGTTTTTT. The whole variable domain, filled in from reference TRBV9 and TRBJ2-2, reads DSGVTQTPKHLITATGQRVTLRCSPRSGDLSVYWYQQSLDQGLQFLIQYYNGEERAKGNILERFSAQQFPDLHSELNLSSLELGDSALYFCASSVRLPNTGELFFGEGSRLTVL.

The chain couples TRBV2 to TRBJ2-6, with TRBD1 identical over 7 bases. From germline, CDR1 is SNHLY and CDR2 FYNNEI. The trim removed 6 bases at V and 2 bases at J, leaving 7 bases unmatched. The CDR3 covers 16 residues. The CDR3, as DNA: TGTGCCAGCAGCCAAGACCAGGGGGCTGGGGCCAACGTCCTGACTTTC. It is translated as CASSQDQGAGANVLTF. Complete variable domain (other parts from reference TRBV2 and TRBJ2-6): EPEVTQTPSHQVTQMGQEVILRCVPISNHLYFYWYRQILGQKVEFLVSFYNNEISEKSEIFDDQFSVERPDGSNFTLKIRSTKLEDSAMYFCASSQDQGAGANVLTFGAGSRLTVL.

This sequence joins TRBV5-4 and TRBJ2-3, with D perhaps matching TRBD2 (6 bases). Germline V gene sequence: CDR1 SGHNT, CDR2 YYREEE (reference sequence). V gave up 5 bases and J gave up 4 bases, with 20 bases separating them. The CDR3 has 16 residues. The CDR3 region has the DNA TGTGCCAGCAGTTTTTTCGGGGGAGGAGGCCCAGATACGCAGTATTTT. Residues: CASSFFGGGGPDTQYF.

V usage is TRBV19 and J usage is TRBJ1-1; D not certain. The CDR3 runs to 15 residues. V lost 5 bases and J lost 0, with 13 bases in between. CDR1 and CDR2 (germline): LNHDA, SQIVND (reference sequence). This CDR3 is CASSPFSHLNTEAFF. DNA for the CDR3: TGTGCCAGTAGTCCCTTCAGCCATCTGAACACTGAAGCTTTCTTT.

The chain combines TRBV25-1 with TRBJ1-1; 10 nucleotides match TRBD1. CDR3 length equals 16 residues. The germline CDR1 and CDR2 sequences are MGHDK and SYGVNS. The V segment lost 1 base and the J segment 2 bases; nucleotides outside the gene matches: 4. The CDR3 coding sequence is TGTGCCAGCAGTGAATTCAGACAGGGGGCAAACACTGAAGCTTTCTTT. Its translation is CASSEFRQGANTEAFF.

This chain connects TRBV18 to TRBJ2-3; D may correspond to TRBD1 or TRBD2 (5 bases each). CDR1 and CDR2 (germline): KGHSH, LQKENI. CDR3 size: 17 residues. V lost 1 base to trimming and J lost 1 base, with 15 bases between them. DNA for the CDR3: TGTGCCAGCTCACCACGGGGACCGACCCTGGGCACAGATACGCAGTATTTT. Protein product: CASSPRGPTLGTDTQYF.

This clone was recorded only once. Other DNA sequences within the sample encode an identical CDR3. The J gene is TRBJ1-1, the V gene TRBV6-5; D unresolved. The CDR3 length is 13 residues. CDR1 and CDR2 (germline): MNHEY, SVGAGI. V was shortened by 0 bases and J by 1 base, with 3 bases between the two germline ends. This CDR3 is CASSYSRNTEAFF. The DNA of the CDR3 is TGTGCCAGCAGTTACTCTCGGAACACTGAAGCTTTCTTT.

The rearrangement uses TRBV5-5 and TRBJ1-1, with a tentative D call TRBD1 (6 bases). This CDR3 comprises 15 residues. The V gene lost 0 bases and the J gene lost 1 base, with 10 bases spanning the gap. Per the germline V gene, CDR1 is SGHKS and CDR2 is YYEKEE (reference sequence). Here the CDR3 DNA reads TGTGCCAGCAGCTTGGTGTGGACAGCGAACACTGAAGCTTTCTTT. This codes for CASSLVWTANTEAFF.